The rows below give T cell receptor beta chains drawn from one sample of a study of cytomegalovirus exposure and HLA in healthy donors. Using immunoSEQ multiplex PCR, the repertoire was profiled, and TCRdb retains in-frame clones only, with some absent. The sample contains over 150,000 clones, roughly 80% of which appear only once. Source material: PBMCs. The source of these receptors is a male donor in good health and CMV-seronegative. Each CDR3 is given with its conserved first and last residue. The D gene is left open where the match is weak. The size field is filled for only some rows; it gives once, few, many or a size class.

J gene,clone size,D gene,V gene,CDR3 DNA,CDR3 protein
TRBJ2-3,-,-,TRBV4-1,TGCGCCAGCAGCCAAGATGGCCCCATAGATACGCAGTATTTT,CASSQDGPIDTQYF
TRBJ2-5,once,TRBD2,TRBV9,TGTGCCAGCAGCGTAGGGACTAGCGGGGGGGTTGAGACCCAGTACTTC,CASSVGTSGGVETQYF
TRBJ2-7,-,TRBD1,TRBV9,TGTGCCAGCAGCGAAAGGACAGGTCTAAGGAACGAGCAGTACTTC,CASSERTGLRNEQYF
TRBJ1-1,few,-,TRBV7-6,TGTGCCAGCAGCCCAAGAGGGGGTTCGACTGAAGCTTTCTTT,CASSPRGGSTEAFF
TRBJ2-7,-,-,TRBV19,TGTGCCAGTAGTTCAGTCGACAGCTACGAGCAGTACTTC,CASSSVDSYEQYF
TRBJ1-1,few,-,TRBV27,TGTGCCAGCCTGTCGGGGCGGGGCACTGAAGCTTTCTTT,CASLSGRGTEAFF
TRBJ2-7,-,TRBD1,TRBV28,TGTGCCAGCAGTTCCCTCGGGACAGGGGTTTACGAGCAGTACTTC,CASSSLGTGVYEQYF
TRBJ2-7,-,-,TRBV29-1,TGCAGCGTTGACCCCCGGCAGTACTTC,CSVDPRQYF
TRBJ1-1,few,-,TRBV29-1,TGCAGCGTGGTACCGAACAGGGTGAACACTGAAGCTTTCTTT,CSVVPNRVNTEAFF
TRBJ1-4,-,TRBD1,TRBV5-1,TGCGCCAGCAGCTTGACGGGACAGGGTAATGAAAAACTGTTTTTT,CASSLTGQGNEKLFF
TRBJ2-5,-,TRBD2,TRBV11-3,TGTGCCAGCAGCCCTAGCGGCCAAGAGACCCAGTACTTC,CASSPSGQETQYF
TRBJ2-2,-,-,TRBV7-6,TGTGCCAGCAGCTTGGAGGGGGGGTCCACCGGGGAGCTGTTTTTT,CASSLEGGSTGELFF
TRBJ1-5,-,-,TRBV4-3,TGCGCCAGCAGCCAAGATTTGCGGGGGGGTCAGCCCCAGCATTTT,CASSQDLRGGQPQHF
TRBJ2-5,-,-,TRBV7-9,TGTGCCAGCAGCTTAGCTAGCGGTGGGGGAGAGACCCAGTACTTC,CASSLASGGGETQYF
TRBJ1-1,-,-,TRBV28,TGTGCCAGCAGCTCTCTTGGGCAGGGTTACACTGAAGCTTTCTTT,CASSSLGQGYTEAFF
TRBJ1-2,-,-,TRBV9,TGTGCCAGCAGCGTTCGACAGGCTGAAGGCTACACCTTC,CASSVRQAEGYTF
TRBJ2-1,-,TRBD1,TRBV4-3,TGCGCCAGCAGCCCGGGACAGGGTTGGGCTGAGCAGTTCTTC,CASSPGQGWAEQFF
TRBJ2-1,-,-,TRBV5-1,TGCGCCAGCAGCCTGAGGGCAGGGGGGCCCTTGAGCTCCTACAATGAGCAGTTCTTC,CASSLRAGGPLSSYNEQFF
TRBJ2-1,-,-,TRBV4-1,TGCGCCAGCAGCCAAGCGGCCCCAGCGGCATACAATGAGCAGTTCTTC,CASSQAAPAAYNEQFF
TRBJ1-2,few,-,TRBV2,TGTGCCAGCAGACTAGAAGCTAACTATGGCTACACCTTC,CASRLEANYGYTF
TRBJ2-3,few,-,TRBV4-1,TGCGCCAGCAGTTCAGAGGGGGCGGGGGGTGGCACAGATACGCAGTATTTT,CASSSEGAGGGTDTQYF
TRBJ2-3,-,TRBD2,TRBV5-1,TGCGCCAGCAGCTTGGTCGGCGGGGGGGGCACAGATACGCAGTATTTT,CASSLVGGGGTDTQYF
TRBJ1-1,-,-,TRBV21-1,TGTGCCAGCAGCAAACGTTGGGACATCTCTATGAACACTGAAGCTTTCTTT,CASSKRWDISMNTEAFF
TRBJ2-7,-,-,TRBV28,TGTGCCAGCAGTTATACCGGGACTCTGCACGAGCAGTACTTC,CASSYTGTLHEQYF
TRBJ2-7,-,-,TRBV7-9,TGTGCCAGCAGCTCGGGGACAGCCCGGAGGGACGAGCAGTACTTC,CASSSGTARRDEQYF
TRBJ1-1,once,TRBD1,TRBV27,TGTGCCAGCAGTGCCGGACAGGGATCCACTGAAGCTTTCTTT,CASSAGQGSTEAFF
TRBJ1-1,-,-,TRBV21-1,TGTGCCAGCAGCAAAGAAGTTGGGGGACAGCCGAACACTGAAGCTTTCTTT,CASSKEVGGQPNTEAFF
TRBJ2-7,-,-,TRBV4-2,TGTGCCAGCAGCCAAGGCGGGCCCACCTACGAGCAGTACTTC,CASSQGGPTYEQYF
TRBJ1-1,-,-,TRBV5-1,TGCGCCAGCAGCTTAGAGTTGAACACTGAAGCTTTCTTT,CASSLELNTEAFF
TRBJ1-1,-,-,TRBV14,TGTGCCAGCAGCTTTAGGGGTTTCATGAACACTGAAGCTTTCTTT,CASSFRGFMNTEAFF
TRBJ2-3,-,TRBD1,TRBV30,TGTGCCTGGGACAGGGGGTTAAGCACAGATACGCAGTATTTT,CAWDRGLSTDTQYF
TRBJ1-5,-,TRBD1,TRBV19,TGTGCCAGTAGTGGAACAGGGGTGCAGCCCCAGCATTTT,CASSGTGVQPQHF
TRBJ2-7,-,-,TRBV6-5,TGTGCCAGCCACGAGGAGTACGAGCAGTACTTC,CASHEEYEQYF
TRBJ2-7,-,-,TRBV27,TGTGCCAGCAGTTTGGCAGGCGGGGATTACTCCTACGAGCAGTACTTC,CASSLAGGDYSYEQYF
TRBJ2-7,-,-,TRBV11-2,TGTGCCAGCAGCTTGGGGGGTGGGGGTTACGAGCAGTACTTC,CASSLGGGGYEQYF
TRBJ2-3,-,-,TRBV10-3,TGTGCCATCAGTGAGTCGTCCCTCTCAGATACGCAGTATTTT,CAISESSLSDTQYF
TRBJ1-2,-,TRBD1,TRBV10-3,TGTGCCATCAGTGAGTCTAGGGGGACAGGGCCCGGGGTATATGGCTACACCTTC,CAISESRGTGPGVYGYTF
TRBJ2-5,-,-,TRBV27,TGTGCCAGCAGTTTACGGCTAGGTTTGGAGACCCAGTACTTC,CASSLRLGLETQYF
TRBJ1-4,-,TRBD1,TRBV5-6,TGTGCCAGCAGCTTGTGGTCAGGGGGTGAAAAACTGTTTTTT,CASSLWSGGEKLFF
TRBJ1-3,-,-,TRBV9,TGTGCCAGCAGCTGGACAGACTCTGGAAACACCATATATTTT,CASSWTDSGNTIYF
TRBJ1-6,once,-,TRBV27,TGTGCCAGCAGTTTAAGGGGAAATAGTAATTCACCCCTCCACTTT,CASSLRGNSNSPLHF
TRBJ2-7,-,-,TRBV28,TGTGCCAGCAGTTCTACCGGGAATAACCCCTACGAGCAGTACTTC,CASSSTGNNPYEQYF
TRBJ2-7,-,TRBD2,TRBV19,TGTGCCAGTAGTACCAGGACTAGCGGAGCTGCCTACGAGCAGTACTTC,CASSTRTSGAAYEQYF
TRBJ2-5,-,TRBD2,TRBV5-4,TGTGCCAGCAGTCGGGAGGGGGGGGTCCAAGAGACCCAGTACTTC,CASSREGGVQETQYF
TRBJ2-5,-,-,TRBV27,TGTGCCAGCAGTTTATCCCCCCAGGGTCAAGAGACCCAGTACTTC,CASSLSPQGQETQYF
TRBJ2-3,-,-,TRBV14,TGTGCCAGCAGCCAAGATACGGGTAGCACAGATACGCAGTATTTT,CASSQDTGSTDTQYF
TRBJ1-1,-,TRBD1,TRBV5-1,TGCGCCAGCAGCTGGACCGACAGGGGGCCTAACACTGAAGCTTTCTTT,CASSWTDRGPNTEAFF
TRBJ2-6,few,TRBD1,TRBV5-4,TGTGCCAGCAGCAGGCCGGGACAGAGCTCTGGGGCCAACGTCCTGACTTTC,CASSRPGQSSGANVLTF
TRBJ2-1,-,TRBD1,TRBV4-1,TGCGCCAGCAGCCAAGATTGGGGCAGGGGGTCTGAGCAGTTCTTC,CASSQDWGRGSEQFF
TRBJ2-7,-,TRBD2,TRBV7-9,TGTGCCAGCAGCTTAACCAGCGGGAGGTTCGAGCAGTACTTC,CASSLTSGRFEQYF
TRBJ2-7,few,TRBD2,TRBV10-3,TGTGCCATCAGTGAGTCCGAGACTAGCGTGTCCTACGAGCAGTACTTC,CAISESETSVSYEQYF
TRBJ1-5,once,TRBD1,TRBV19,TGTGCCAGTAGTATATCTGAGACAGGGCCTTTGAGCAATCAGCCCCAGCATTTT,CASSISETGPLSNQPQHF
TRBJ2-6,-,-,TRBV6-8,TGTGCCAGCAGTTACCGGTCAAACTCTGGGGCCAACGTCCTGACTTTC,CASSYRSNSGANVLTF
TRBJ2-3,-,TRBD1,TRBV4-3,TGCGCCAGCAGCCAAGAAGGGGGCGCGGCAGATACGCAGTATTTT,CASSQEGGAADTQYF
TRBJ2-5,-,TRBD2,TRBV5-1,TGCGCCAGCAGCGCAAGCGGGGTGGAGACCCAGTACTTC,CASSASGVETQYF
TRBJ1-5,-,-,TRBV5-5,TGTGCCAGCAGCTTTTCCGGTGGTAGCAATCAGCCCCAGCATTTT,CASSFSGGSNQPQHF
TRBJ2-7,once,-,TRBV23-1,-,CASSQSDFGPGSEQYF
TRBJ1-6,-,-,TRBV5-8,TGTGCCAGCAGCTTGGTTGGCGGGGATTCACCCCTCCACTTT,CASSLVGGDSPLHF
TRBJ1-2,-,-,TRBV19,TGTGCCAGTAGTGCCGGAGTCGGGGATGGCTACACCTTC,CASSAGVGDGYTF